This TCR beta chain was observed in a study of T cell responses to AZD1222 COVID-19 vaccine. Here immunoSEQ multiplex PCR was the method, and the copy in TCRdb shows in-frame clones only, minus some. This sample has about 180,000 clones, with 85% to 90% found just once. Notes on this clone: Its antigen remains unknown.

Overall study findings and caveats: An increase in Spike-specific TCR breadth and depth was observed after two AZD1222 doses. Baseline serology detected seropositivity in only six AZD1222 recipients. Repertoires were obtained only post-peak T cell response. Reports say nearly half of spike-specific TCRs go after unmutated variant regions.

Between the trimmed V and J ends, which lost 4 bases and 8 bases, there was a span of 15 bases. The CDR3 has 12 residues. Germline loops: CDR1 SQVTM, CDR2 ANQGSEA. The clonotype comes from an adult who received the MenACWY meningococcal vaccine as a control. The chain uses TRBV29-1 and TRBJ2-7; the D is unclear. The starting material was peripheral blood, obtained 28 days after the second dose of the MenACWY control vaccine. CDR3: CSVGHSSPQQYF. The DNA of the CDR3 is TGCAGCGTTGGGCACAGCTCCCCGCAGCAGTACTTC.